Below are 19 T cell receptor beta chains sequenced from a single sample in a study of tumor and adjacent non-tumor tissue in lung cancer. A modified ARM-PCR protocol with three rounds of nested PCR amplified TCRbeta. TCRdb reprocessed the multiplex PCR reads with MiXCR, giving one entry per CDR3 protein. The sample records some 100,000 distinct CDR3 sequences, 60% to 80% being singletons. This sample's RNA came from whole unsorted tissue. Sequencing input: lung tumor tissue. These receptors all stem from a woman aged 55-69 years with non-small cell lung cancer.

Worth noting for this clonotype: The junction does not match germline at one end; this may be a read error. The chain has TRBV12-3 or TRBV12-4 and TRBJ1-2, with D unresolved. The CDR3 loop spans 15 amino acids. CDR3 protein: CPSRLGSGANYGYTF. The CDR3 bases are TGTCCCAGCCGCCTGGGAAGCGGAGCAAACTATGGCTATACCTTC.

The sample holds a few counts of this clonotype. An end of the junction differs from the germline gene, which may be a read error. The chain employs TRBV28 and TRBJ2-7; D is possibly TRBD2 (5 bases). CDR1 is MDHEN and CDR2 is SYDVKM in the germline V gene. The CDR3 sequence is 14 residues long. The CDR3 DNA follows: TGTGCTAGCAGTTTAAGCGGCAGGTTCAAGGAGCGGTACTTC. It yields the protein CASSLSGRFKERYF.

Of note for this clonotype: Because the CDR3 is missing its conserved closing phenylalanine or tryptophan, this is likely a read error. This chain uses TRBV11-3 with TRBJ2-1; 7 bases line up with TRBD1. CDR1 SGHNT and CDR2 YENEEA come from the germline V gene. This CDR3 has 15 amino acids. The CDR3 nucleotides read TGTGTCAGCAGCTTGGGACAGTCGGCCTACAATGAGCAGTTCTTA. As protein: CVSSLGQSAYNEQFL.

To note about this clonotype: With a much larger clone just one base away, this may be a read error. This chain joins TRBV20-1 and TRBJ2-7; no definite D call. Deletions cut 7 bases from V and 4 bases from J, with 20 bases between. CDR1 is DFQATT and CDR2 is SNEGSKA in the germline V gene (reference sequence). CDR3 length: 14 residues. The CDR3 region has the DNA TGCAGTGTTAGCCCGCAGAAAGTTCCTTACGAGCAGTACTTC. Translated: CSVSPQKVPYEQYF.

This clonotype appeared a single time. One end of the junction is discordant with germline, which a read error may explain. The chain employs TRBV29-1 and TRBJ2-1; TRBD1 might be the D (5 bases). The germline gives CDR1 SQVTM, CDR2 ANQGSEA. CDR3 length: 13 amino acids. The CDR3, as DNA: TGCAGCGTTAAAGGGGAACCATACAATAAGCAGTTCTTC. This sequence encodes CSVKGEPYNKQFF.

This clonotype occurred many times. CDR3 bases: TGTGCCAGCAGTCGGGGACTAGCGGGCCCTATGGATACGCAGTATTTT. Translated, it gives CASSRGLAGPMDTQYF. V is TRBV6-2 or TRBV6-3 and J is TRBJ2-3, with 12 bases matching TRBD2. In germline, CDR1 is MNHEY, CDR2 SVGEGT. V lost 5 bases, J lost 6 bases, and 9 bases stayed unmatched. The CDR3 loop spans 16 amino acids.

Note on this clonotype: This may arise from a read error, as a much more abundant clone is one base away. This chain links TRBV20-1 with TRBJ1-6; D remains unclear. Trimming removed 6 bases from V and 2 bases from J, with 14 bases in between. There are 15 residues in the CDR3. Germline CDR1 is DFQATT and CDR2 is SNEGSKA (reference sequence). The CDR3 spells CSAGDSSPYNSPLHF. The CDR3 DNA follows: TGCAGTGCGGGAGACTCGAGCCCCTATAATTCACCCCTCCACTTT.

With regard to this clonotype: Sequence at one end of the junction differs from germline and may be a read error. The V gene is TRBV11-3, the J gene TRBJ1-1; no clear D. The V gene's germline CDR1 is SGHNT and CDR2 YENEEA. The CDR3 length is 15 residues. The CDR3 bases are TGTGCCAACAGCTTAGTTTCGGGGAGAGGCACTGAAGCTTTATTT. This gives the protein CANSLVSGRGTEALF.

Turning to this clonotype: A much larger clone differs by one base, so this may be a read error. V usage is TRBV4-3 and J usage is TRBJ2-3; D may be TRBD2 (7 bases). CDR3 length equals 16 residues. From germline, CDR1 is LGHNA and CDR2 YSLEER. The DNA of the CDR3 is TGCGCCAGCAGCCAAGATGGCGGAGGGGGGGGAGATACGCGGTATTTT. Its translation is CASSQDGGGGGDTRYF.

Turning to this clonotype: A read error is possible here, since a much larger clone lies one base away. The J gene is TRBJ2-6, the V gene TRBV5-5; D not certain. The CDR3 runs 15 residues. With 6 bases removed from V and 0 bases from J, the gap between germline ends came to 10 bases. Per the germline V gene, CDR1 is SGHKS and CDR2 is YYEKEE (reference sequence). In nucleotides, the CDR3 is TGTGCCAGCAACTCCCTAATCTCTGGGGCCAACGTCCTGACTTTC. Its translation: CASNSLISGANVLTF.

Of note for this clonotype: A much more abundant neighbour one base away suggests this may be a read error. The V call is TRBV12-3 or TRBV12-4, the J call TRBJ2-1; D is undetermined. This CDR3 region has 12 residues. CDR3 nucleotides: TGTGTCAGCAGTAGCTCCTACAATGAGCAGTTCTTC. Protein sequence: CVSSSSYNEQFF.

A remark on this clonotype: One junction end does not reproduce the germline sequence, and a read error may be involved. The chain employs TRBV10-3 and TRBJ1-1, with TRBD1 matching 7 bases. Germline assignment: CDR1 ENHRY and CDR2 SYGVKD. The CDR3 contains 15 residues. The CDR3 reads CAISQENRGKTEAFF. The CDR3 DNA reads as TGTGCCATCAGCCAAGAGAACAGGGGTAAGACTGAAGCTTTCTTC.

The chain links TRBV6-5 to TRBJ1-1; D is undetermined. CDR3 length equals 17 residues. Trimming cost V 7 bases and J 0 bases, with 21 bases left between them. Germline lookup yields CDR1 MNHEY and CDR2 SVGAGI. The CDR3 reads CASNRLSSMLVNTEAFF. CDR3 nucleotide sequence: TGTGCCAGCAATCGACTTTCTTCGATGTTAGTGAACACTGAAGCTTTCTTT.

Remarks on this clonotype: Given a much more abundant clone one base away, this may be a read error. The CDR3, as DNA: TGTGCCATCAGTGAGTCAGCTGAAATCGATACGCAGTATTTT. Translation: CAISESAEIDTQYF. The chain is built from TRBV10-3 and TRBJ2-3; D gene unclear. With 0 bases removed from V and 6 bases from J, the gap between germline ends came to 10 bases. Germline-derived CDR1 and CDR2 are ENHRY and SYGVKD. This CDR3 contains 14 residues.

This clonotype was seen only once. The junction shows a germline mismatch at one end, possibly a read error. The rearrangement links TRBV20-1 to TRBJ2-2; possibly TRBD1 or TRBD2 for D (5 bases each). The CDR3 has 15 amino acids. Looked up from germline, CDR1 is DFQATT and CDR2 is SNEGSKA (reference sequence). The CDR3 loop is CGARGADTNTGELFF. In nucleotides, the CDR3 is TGCGGTGCCAGAGGGGCAGATACGAACACAGGGGAGCTGTTTTTT.

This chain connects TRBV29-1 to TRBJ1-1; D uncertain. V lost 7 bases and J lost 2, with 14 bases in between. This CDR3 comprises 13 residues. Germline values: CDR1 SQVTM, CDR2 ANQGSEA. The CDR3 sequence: CSARQYLNTEAFF. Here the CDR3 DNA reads TGCAGCGCGCGGCAGTATCTTAACACTGAAGCTTTCTTT. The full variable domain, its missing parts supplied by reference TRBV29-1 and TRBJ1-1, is SAVISQKPSRDICQRGTSLTIQCQVDSQVTMMFWYRQQPGQSLTLIATANQGSEATYESGFVIDKFPISRPNLTFSTLTVSNMSPEDSSIYLCSARQYLNTEAFFGQGTRLTVV.

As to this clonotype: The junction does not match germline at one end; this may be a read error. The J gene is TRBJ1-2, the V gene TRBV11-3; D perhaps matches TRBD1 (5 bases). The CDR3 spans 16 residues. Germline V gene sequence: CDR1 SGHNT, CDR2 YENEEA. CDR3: CASSTYAAQGGYGYIF. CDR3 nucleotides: TGTGCCAGCAGCACATATGCGGCCCAGGGCGGCTATGGCTACATCTTC.

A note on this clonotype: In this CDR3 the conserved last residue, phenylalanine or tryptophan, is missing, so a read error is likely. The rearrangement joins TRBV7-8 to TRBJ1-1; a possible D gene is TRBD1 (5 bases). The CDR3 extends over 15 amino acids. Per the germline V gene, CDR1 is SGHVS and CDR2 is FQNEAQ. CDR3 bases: TGTGCCAGTAGCTTATCCCGGGACCCCGCTTGGGTAGCTTTCTCT. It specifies CASSLSRDPAWVAFS.

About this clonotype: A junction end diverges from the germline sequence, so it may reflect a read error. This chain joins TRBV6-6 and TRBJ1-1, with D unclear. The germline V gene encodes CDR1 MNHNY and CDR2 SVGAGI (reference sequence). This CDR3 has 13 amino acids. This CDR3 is CAGRPPQYTEAFF. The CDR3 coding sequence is TGTGCCGGCAGACCCCCACAGTACACTGAAGCTTTCTTT.